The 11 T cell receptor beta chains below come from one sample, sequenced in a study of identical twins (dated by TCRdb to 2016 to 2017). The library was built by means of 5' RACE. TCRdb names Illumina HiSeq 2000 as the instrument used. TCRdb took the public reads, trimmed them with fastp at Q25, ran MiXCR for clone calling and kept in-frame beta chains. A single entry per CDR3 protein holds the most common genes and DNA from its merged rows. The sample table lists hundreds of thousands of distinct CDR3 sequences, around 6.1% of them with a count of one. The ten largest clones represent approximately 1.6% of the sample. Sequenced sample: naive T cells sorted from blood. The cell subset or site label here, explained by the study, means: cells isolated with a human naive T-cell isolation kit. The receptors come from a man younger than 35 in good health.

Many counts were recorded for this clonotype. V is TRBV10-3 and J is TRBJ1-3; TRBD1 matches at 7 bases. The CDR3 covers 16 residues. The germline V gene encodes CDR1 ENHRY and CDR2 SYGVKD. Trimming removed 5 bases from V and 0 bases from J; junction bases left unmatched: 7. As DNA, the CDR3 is TGTGCCATCAGTCCCCTCCAGGGGGGCTCTGGAAACACCATATATTTT. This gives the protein CAISPLQGGSGNTIYF.

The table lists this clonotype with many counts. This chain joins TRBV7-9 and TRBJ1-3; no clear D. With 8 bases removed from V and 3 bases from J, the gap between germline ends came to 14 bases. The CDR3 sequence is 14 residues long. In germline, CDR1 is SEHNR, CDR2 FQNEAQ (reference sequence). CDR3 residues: CASAGRTVGNTIYF. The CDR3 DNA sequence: TGTGCCAGCGCGGGCAGGACGGTTGGAAACACCATATATTTT.

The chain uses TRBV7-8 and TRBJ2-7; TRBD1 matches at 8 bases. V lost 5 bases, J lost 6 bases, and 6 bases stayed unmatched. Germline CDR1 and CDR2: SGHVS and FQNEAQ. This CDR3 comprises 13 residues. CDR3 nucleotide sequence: TGTGCCAGCAGCCAACGACAGGGGAGCGAGCAGTACGTC. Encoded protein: CASSQRQGSEQYV.

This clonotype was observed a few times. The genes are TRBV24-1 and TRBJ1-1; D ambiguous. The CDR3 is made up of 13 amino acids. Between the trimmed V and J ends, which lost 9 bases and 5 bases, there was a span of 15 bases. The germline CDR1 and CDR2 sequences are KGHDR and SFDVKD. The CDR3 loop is CATRPGPGTEAFF. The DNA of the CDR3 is TGTGCCACCCGGCCGGGCCCGGGGACTGAAGCTTTCTTT.

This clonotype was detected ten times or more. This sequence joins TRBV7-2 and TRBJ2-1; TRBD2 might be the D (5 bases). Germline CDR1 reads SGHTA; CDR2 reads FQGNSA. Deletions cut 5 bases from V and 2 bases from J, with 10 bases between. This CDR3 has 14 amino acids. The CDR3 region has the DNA TGTGCCAGCAGCCCGTTCGGGACCTACAATGAGCAGTTCTTC. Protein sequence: CASSPFGTYNEQFF.

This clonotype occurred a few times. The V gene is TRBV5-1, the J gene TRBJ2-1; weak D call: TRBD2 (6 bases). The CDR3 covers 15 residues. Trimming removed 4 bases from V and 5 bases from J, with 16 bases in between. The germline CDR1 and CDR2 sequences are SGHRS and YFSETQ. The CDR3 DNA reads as TGCGCCAGCAGCACCGCCGGGGGAGCCAACAATGAGCAGTTCTTC. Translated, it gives CASSTAGGANNEQFF.

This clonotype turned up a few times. The CDR3 sequence is CATSHDRSNEQFF. CDR3 in DNA: TGTGCCACCAGCCATGACAGGTCCAATGAGCAGTTCTTC. V usage is TRBV15 and J usage is TRBJ2-1, with TRBD1 as a possible D gene (6 bases). This CDR3 is built from 13 residues. V lost 5 bases and J 6 bases, leaving 11 bases between the germline ends. Germline V lookup: CDR1 LNHNV, CDR2 YYDKDF (reference sequence).

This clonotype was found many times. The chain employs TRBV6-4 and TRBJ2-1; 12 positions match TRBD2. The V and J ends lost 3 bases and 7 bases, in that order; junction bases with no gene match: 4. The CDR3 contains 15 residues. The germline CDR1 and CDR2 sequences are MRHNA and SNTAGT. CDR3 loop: CASSEGLAGLNEQFF. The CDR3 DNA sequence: TGTGCCAGCAGTGAAGGACTAGCGGGATTGAATGAGCAGTTCTTC.

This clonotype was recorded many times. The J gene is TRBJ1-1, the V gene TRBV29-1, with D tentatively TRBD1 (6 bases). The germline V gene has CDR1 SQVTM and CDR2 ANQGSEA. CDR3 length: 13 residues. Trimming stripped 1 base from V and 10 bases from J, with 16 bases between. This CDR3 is CSVEGTVRLGAFF. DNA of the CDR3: TGCAGCGTTGAAGGGACAGTGAGGCTGGGAGCTTTCTTT.

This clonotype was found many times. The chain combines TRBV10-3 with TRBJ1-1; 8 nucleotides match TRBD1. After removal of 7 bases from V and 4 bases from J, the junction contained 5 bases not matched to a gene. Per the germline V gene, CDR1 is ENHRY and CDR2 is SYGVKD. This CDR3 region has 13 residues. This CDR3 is CAIMGQDITEAFF. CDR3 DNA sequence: TGTGCCATCATGGGACAGGATATCACTGAAGCTTTCTTT.

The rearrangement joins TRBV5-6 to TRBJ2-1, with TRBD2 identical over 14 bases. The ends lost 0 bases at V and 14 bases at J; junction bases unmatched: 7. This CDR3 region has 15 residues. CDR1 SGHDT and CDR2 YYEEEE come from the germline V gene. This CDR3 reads CASSLASTSGRAEFF. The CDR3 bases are TGTGCCAGCAGCTTGGCCTCGACTAGCGGGAGGGCCGAGTTCTTC.